This note documents a single TCR beta chain sequence. The sample originates from a study of patients and donors after allogeneic stem cell transplantation. CDR3 length: 13 residues. Germline V lookup: CDR1 SQVTM, CDR2 ANQGSEA. V lost 7 bases and J 5 bases, leaving 16 bases between the germline ends. MiXCR was run by TCRdb on the RT-PCR reads, yielding one entry per CDR3 protein. The sample comprises 95,000 to 120,000 distinct CDR3 sequences, approximately 40% of which are singletons, and around 26% rests with the top ten. The TCR comes from a human donor who was either an allogeneic HSCT recipient or a stem cell or donor lymphocyte infusion donor (not recorded which). It is not recorded whose cells these are; they may come from a transplant donor. Sequenced input: blood, either unsorted or a sorted T cell fraction (not recorded which). This chain joins TRBV29-1 and TRBJ2-3; D remains ambiguous. The CDR3 coding sequence is TGCAGCGGGGCTCTTGGCGCCCTAGATACGCAGTATTTT. It is translated as CSGALGALDTQYF.